The present TCR beta chain was sequenced within a study of cytomegalovirus exposure and HLA in healthy donors. Researchers ran the PCR with 60 Vbeta and 13 Jbeta primers. Here immunoSEQ multiplex PCR was the method, and the copy in TCRdb shows in-frame clones only, minus some. The top ten clones hold approximately 2% of a sample with 70,000 to 95,000 clones, over 75% of them seen once. Material for sequencing was PBMCs. The clonotype comes from a man younger than 30 in good health and CMV-seronegative.

CDR3 region: CASSLEPLANYGYTF. CDR3 nucleotide sequence: TGTGCCAGCAGCTTAGAGCCGCTGGCTAACTATGGCTACACCTTC. This chain links TRBV7-6 with TRBJ1-2; D is unclear. Trimming left V 1 base short and J 0 bases short, with 9 bases between. The CDR3 loop spans 15 amino acids. Germline V gives CDR1 SGHVS, CDR2 FNYEAQ. The whole variable domain, filled in from reference TRBV7-6 and TRBJ1-2, reads GAGVSQSPRYKVTKRGQDVALRCDPISGHVSLYWYRQALGQGPEFLTYFNYEAQQDKSGLPNDRFSAERPEGSISTLTIQRTEQRDSAMYRCASSLEPLANYGYTFGSGTRLTVV.